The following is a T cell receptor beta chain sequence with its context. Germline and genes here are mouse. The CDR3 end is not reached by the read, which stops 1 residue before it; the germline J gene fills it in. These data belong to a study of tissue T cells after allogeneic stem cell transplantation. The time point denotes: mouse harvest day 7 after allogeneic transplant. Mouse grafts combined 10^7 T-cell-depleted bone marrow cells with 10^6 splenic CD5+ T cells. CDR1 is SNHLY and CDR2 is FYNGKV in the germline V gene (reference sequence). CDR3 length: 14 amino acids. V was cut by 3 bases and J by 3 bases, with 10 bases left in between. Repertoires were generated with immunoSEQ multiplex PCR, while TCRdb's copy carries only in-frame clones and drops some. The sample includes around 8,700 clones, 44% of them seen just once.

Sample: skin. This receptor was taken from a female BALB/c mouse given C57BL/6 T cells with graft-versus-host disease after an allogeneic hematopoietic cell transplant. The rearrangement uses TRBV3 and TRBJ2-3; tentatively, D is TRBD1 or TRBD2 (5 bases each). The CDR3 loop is CASSFGGRAETLYF. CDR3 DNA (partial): TGTGCCAGCAGCTTCGGGGGACGCGCAGAAACGCTGTAT.